This TCR beta chain was sequenced for a study of shared T cell receptors in the human thymus. The V end lost 0 bases, the J end lost 7 bases, and 10 bases lay between the germline ends. In germline, CDR1 is MGHRA, CDR2 YSYEKL. The CDR3 has 13 amino acids. The repertoire was sequenced with immunoSEQ multiplex PCR; TCRdb's copy has only in-frame clones and lacks some. This sample has roughly 560,000 clones; around 82% occur once, and the top ten carry about 0.013%. This clone was recorded a few times. Another study also made use of these data, one on human thymus T cells. Per that study: Donation came from healthy Finnish infants having corrective surgery for congenital heart defects. Corrective heart surgery yielded the resections from which the thymus tissue came. What related research reported was that thymic repertoires overlapped highly among unrelated individuals.

The TCR sequence derives from a boy under two years old with a congenital heart defect. The chain employs TRBV4-1 and TRBJ2-7; the D is unclear. The sample was thymocytes. The CDR3 reads CASSQDLSQEQYF. The CDR3 DNA follows: TGCGCCAGCAGCCAAGATCTGTCCCAGGAGCAGTACTTC.